One sample yielded the 5 T cell receptor beta chains listed below, sequenced in a study of T-cell reconstitution after alpha-beta-depleted transplantation in children. Which antigens these TCRs recognize remains unknown. Study-level points and caveats: Once a year had passed after transplant, T-cell counts and diversity came mostly from newly produced T cells.

Construction of the TCRbeta library involved unique molecular identifiers. TCRdb passed the PCR reads through MiXCR, listing each CDR3 protein once. The sample holds fewer than 350,000 distinct CDR3 sequences, less than 9.5% seen once. The sample consisted of peripheral blood, taken 360 days after TCRalphabeta/CD19-depleted stem cell transplant. These receptors were obtained from a female patient aged 2-9 years who had a stem cell transplant for Fanconi anemia, so the T cells may come from the graft donor.

V gene TRBV6-2 or TRBV6-3 combines with J gene TRBJ1-2; no clear D. With 8 bases removed from V and 1 base from J, the gap between germline ends came to 11 bases. Germline CDR1 MNHEY, CDR2 SVGEGT. The CDR3 spans 13 residues. This CDR3 is CASDNGVNYGYTF. The CDR3 region has the DNA TGTGCCAGCGACAACGGAGTTAACTATGGCTACACCTTC.

The sample holds many counts of this clonotype. The rearrangement links TRBV28 to TRBJ1-2; D not resolved. Germline lookup yields CDR1 MDHEN and CDR2 SYDVKM. This CDR3 has 11 residues. The ends were cut back, 2 bases at V and 8 bases at J, with 6 bases in the middle. The CDR3 region has the DNA TGTGCCAGCAGTTTACAGGACGGCTACACCTTC. This encodes CASSLQDGYTF.

A few counts support this clonotype. The chain is built from TRBV20-1 and TRBJ1-5; D possibly corresponds to TRBD1 (5 bases). V was pared by 1 base and J by 6 bases, with 13 bases between. Germline CDR1 and CDR2: DFQATT and SNEGSKA (reference sequence). The CDR3 length is 14 residues. For the CDR3, the DNA is TGCAGTGCTAGAGTTCCAAGGGGCACTCAGCCCCAGCATTTT. Residues: CSARVPRGTQPQHF.

The V call is TRBV7-9, the J call TRBJ2-1; D unclear. Trimming shortened V by 2 bases and J by 13 bases, and 15 bases separated the two germline ends. In germline, CDR1 is SEHNR, CDR2 FQNEAQ (reference sequence). The CDR3 runs 13 residues. CDR3 sequence (DNA): TGTGCCAGCAGCTTAAAAGTCAGTGAGGCCCAGTTCTTC. Translated, it gives CASSLKVSEAQFF.

The chain couples TRBV19 to TRBJ2-2; TRBD1 matches at 7 bases. V dropped 7 bases and J dropped 5; count of bases not matched to a gene: 7. Germline V CDR1 and CDR2: LNHDA, SQIVND (reference sequence). The CDR3 totals 14 residues. The CDR3 reads CASTPGQITGELFF. CDR3 nucleotides: TGTGCCAGTACACCGGGACAGATAACCGGGGAGCTGTTTTTT.